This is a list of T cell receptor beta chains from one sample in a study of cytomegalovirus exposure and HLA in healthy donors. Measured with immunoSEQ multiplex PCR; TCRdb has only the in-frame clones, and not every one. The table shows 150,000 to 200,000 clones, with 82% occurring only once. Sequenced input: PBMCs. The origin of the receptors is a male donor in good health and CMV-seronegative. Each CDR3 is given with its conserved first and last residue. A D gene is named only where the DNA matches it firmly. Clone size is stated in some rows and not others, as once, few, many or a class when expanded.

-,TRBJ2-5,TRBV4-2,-,CASSQDLRGETQYF,TGTGCCAGCAGCCAAGATCTTAGGGGAGAGACCCAGTACTTC
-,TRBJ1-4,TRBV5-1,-,CASSLAQGNDEKLFF,TGCGCCAGCAGCCTGGCCCAGGGGAATGACGAAAAACTGTTTTTT
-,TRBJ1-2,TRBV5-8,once,CASRQADSYYGYTF,TGTGCCAGCAGGCAAGCGGACAGTTACTATGGCTACACCTTC
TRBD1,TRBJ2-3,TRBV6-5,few,CASSPGGLTDTQYF,TGTGCCAGCAGTCCAGGGGGCTTGACAGATACGCAGTATTTT
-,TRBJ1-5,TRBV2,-,CASTLRNYPPSQHF,TGTGCCAGCACCCTGCGGAACTATCCGCCGTCCCAGCATTTT
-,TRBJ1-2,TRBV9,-,CASSVDVIWGPEGYTF,TGTGCCAGCAGCGTAGATGTGATTTGGGGCCCGGAGGGCTACACCTTC
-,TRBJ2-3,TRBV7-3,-,CASSTDRLSTDTQYF,TGTGCCAGCAGCACAGACAGGCTTAGCACAGATACGCAGTATTTT
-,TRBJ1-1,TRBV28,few,CASSFLQGHGEAFF,TGTGCCAGCAGTTTTCTCCAGGGGCACGGTGAAGCTTTCTTT
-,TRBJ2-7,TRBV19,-,CASSIAVTYEQYF,TGTGCCAGTAGTATAGCGGTGACCTACGAGCAGTACTTC
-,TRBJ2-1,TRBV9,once,CASSVGVVRGSNEQFF,TGTGCCAGCAGCGTCGGGGTAGTCCGGGGGTCCAATGAGCAGTTCTTC
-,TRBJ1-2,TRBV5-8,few,CASSLDKFYGYTF,TGTGCCAGCAGCTTGGACAAGTTCTATGGCTACACCTTC
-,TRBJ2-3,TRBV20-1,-,CSARAGDTQYF,TGCAGTGCTAGAGCGGGAGATACGCAGTATTTT
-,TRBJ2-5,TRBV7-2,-,CASSLGGPGGETQYF,TGTGCCAGCAGCTTAGGAGGTCCAGGAGGGGAGACCCAGTACTTC
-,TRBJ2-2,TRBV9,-,CASSVRDDATGELFF,TGTGCCAGCAGCGTGCGGGACGACGCCACCGGGGAGCTGTTTTTT
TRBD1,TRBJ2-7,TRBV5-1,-,CASSLGGQGSSEQYF,TGCGCCAGCAGCTTGGGGGGACAGGGCAGTAGCGAGCAGTACTTC
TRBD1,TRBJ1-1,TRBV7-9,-,CASSPPGQGVPPMNTEAFF,TGTGCCAGCAGCCCCCCCGGACAGGGGGTTCCTCCTATGAACACTGAAGCTTTCTTT
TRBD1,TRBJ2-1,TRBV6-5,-,CASSPRPGGYNEQFF,TGTGCCAGCAGTCCGCGACCAGGGGGCTACAATGAGCAGTTCTTC
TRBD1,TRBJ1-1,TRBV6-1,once,CASSPKPGQDTEAFF,TGTGCCAGCAGTCCAAAGCCGGGACAGGACACTGAAGCTTTCTTT
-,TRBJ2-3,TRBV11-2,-,CASSSVAISLLTSTDTQYF,TGTGCCAGCAGCTCCGTAGCGATTTCACTATTAACTAGCACAGATACGCAGTATTTT
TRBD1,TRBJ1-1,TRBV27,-,CASSSGTGLNTEAFF,TGTGCCAGCAGTTCCGGGACAGGGTTGAACACTGAAGCTTTCTTT
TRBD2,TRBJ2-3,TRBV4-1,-,CASRLTTSGALDTQYF,TGCGCCAGCAGATTAACTACTAGCGGGGCTTTGGATACGCAGTATTTT
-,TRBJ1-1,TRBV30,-,CAWSAGVNTEAFF,TGTGCCTGGAGTGCGGGGGTGAACACTGAAGCTTTCTTT
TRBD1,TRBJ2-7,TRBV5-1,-,CASSLGGTVRYEQYF,TGCGCCAGCAGCTTGGGTGGGACAGTGCGATACGAGCAGTACTTC
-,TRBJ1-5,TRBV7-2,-,CASNEGRTQPQHF,TGTGCCAGCAACGAGGGAAGGACTCAGCCCCAGCATTTT
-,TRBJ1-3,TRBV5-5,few,CASSWRGNTIYF,TGTGCCAGCAGCTGGCGGGGAAACACCATATATTTT
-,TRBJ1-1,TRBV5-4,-,CASSFRDTEAFF,TGTGCCAGCAGCTTCCGAGACACTGAAGCTTTCTTT
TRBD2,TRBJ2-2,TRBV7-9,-,CASSPWTSGRIKETGELFF,TGTGCCAGCAGCCCTTGGACTAGCGGGAGGATAAAGGAGACCGGGGAGCTGTTTTTT
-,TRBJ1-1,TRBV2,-,CASNPGRTEAFF,TGTGCCAGCAACCCAGGGCGCACTGAAGCTTTCTTT
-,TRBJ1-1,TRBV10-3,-,CAISEPTGQGIPEAFF,TGTGCCATCAGTGAGCCCACGGGGCAGGGGATTCCTGAAGCTTTCTTT
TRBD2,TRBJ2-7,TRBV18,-,CASSLRQPGGRNHEQYF,TGTGCCAGCTCACTGCGTCAGCCAGGCGGGAGGAACCACGAGCAGTACTTC
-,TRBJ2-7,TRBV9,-,CASSVARVAEGYEQYF,TGTGCCAGCAGCGTAGCGAGGGTAGCGGAGGGATACGAGCAGTACTTC
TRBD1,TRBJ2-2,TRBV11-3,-,CASSLAGTGTGELFF,TGTGCCAGCAGCTTAGCCGGGACAGGGACTGGGGAGCTGTTTTTT
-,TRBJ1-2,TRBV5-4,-,CASSLVQGAPQYGYTF,TGTGCCAGCAGCTTGGTACAGGGAGCGCCGCAGTATGGCTACACCTTC
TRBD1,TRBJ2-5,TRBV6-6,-,CASSPLGQGVETQYF,TGTGCCAGCAGCCCCCTCGGACAGGGTGTAGAGACCCAGTACTTC
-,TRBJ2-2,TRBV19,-,CASRDYTGELFF,TGTGCCAGTAGGGACTACACCGGGGAGCTGTTTTTT
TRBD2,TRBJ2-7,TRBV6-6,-,CASSYGTSGRGEQYF,TGTGCCAGCAGTTACGGGACTAGCGGGAGGGGCGAGCAGTACTTC
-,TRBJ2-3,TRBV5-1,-,CASSARRGDTQYF,TGCGCCAGCAGCGCCAGACGGGGGGATACGCAGTATTTT